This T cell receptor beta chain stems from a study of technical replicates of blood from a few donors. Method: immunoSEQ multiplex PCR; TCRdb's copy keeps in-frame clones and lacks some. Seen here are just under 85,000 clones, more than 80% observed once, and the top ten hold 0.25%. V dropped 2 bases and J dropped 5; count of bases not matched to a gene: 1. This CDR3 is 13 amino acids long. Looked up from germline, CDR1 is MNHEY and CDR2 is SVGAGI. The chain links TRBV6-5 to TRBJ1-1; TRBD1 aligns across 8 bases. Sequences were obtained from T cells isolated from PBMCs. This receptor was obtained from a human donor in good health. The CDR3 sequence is CASSYDRGTEAFF. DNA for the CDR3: TGTGCCAGCAGTTACGACAGGGGAACTGAAGCTTTCTTT.